This T cell receptor beta chain was profiled in a study of T cell repertoires in cytomegalovirus infection. Study as a whole: Recently identified HLA-C-restricted CMV epitopes were among the peptides used. Both CMV infection and a matching HLA type were indicated by public TCR beta signatures. Points from the study as a whole: It was HLA-C-restricted CMV-specific TCR beta clonotypes that dominated the response ex vivo. Adding up the frequency of public TCR beta families identified people who carried CMV plus the relevant HLA.

V shed 0 bases and J shed 8 bases, with 8 bases lying between them. CDR1 is SGDLS and CDR2 is YYNGEE in the germline V gene. The CDR3 covers 12 residues. Each CDR3 protein gets one entry after TCRdb re-called the reads with MiXCR. The sample contains about a million distinct CDR3 sequences, 25% to 40% of which appear only once. A note on this clonotype: The antigen is unknown.

This material consisted of cultured CD8+ T cells from PBMCs, taken from culture after CMV antigen stimulation. The chain employs TRBV9 and TRBJ1-2; no definite D call. This receptor was taken from a human donor in good health (CMV status not recorded). Some clones in this sample may be carry-over from other donors' samples. The DNA of the CDR3 is TGTGCCAGCAGCGTAGCTGCGGGCGGCTACACCTTC. Its translation is CASSVAAGGYTF.